This T cell receptor beta chain was identified during a study of regulatory T cells in long-lasting Graves disease. As for the study in general: Antithyroid drug exposure in newly diagnosed Graves' patients had lasted under 3 months. Study-wide points: The study found TRBV28, TRBJ1-2 and TRBJ2-5 favored in persistent disease.

This clonotype was detected a few times. Its target is not known. Germline assignment: CDR1 SGDLS and CDR2 YYNGEE. Trimming cost V 0 bases and J 0 bases, with 15 bases left between them. The CDR3 loop spans 17 amino acids. As for time point: newly diagnosed GD, antithyroid drugs for less than 3 months. With RNA extracted from PBMCs as input, the TCR library was made. CDR3 regions were amplified by Arm-PCR using iRepertoire HTBI primers to build TCR beta libraries. TCRdb itself ran the multiplex PCR reads through MiXCR, one entry per CDR3 protein. This table has 300,000 to 400,000 distinct CDR3 sequences, 15% to 20% appearing once.

The starting material was peripheral blood mononuclear cells (PBMCs), obtained at new diagnosis, from a patient treated with antithyroid drugs. This chain uses TRBV9 with TRBJ1-2, with D uncertain. The source is a female donor with Graves disease. CDR3 loop: CASSVGPAPAANYGYTF. CDR3 DNA: TGTGCCAGCAGCGTAGGCCCAGCGCCCGCAGCTAACTATGGCTACACCTTC.